The subject of this entry is one T cell receptor (beta chain). The data belong to a study of shared clonotypes between healthy human individuals. CDR3 size: 17 residues. Germline V gene lookup returns CDR1 SGHVS and CDR2 FQNEAQ. V was clipped by 4 bases and J by 0 bases, with 19 bases between them. The assay was immunoSEQ multiplex PCR, and TCRdb's table has in-frame clones only and misses some. This table holds under 2,500,000 clones, under 97% found once. This clonotype originated in a man aged 18 to 29 in good health. This chain links TRBV7-8 with TRBJ2-7; the D gene is possibly TRBD2 (7 bases). Source material: naive CD4+ T cells sorted from blood. The subset denotes: CD45RA+ positively selected. The CDR3 DNA reads as TGTGCCAGCAGCTATAGATTCACAGGGAGGGGCTCCTACGAGCAGTACTTC. The encoded protein is CASSYRFTGRGSYEQYF.